This TCR beta chain was captured by sequencing in a study of beta chain features in type 1 diabetes. Study information: Examination spanned approximately 110 million sorted cells from all samples.

About this clone itself: No antigen is known for it.

Losses at the gene ends were 1 base for V and 6 bases for J; bases not matched to a gene: 16. Germline CDR1 reads GTSNPN; CDR2 reads SVGIG (reference sequence). The CDR3 runs to 17 residues. The sequenced template was cDNA made from the entire isolated RNA. TCRdb's copy holds only in-frame clones and misses some; the assay was immunoSEQ multiplex PCR. The data show hundreds of thousands of clones, with more than 13% seen just once and nearly 0.04% held by the top ten. CD4+ naive, central memory, regulatory and stem cell-like memory subsets were isolated by sorting on CD45RO/CCR7/CD25/CD127/CD95/CD27. Study-level results: HLA effects on TCRB rearrangement stayed unresolved here. Type 1 diabetes patients showed a moderate but significant shortening of TCRB CDR3s in all four CD4+ subsets. PCR might favor shorter templates, equally in patients and controls.

Input material: naive CD4+ T cells from blood. This TCR came from a man aged 18-30 years with type 1 diabetes. This chain connects TRBV30 to TRBJ2-7; 9 bases are a match to TRBD2. The CDR3 sequence: CAWSGPSVEAGGREQYF. CDR3 sequence (DNA): TGTGCCTGGAGTGGCCCCAGTGTAGAAGCGGGAGGTCGCGAGCAGTACTTC.